Listed below are T cell receptor beta chains from one sample, sequenced in a study of T cell repertoires in cytomegalovirus infection. A single record per CDR3 protein comes from TCRdb applying MiXCR to the reads. The sample contains about 120,000 distinct CDR3 sequences, around 31% of which appear only once. For these receptors, no antigen is known. This specimen consisted of CD8+ T cells from cultured PBMCs, obtained from culture after CMV antigen stimulation. All receptors derive from a human donor in good health (CMV status not recorded). Some clones in this sample may be carry-over from other donors' samples. Both conserved end residues are part of each CDR3. A D gene is named only where the DNA matches it firmly. The size field is filled for only some rows; it gives once, few, many or a size class.

>TRBJ1-6|-|TRBV27|-
CASTETGNNSPLHF
TGTGCCAGCACCGAAACAGGGAATAATTCACCCCTCCACTTT
>TRBJ1-4|-|TRBV7-2|many
CASSVRGGATNEKLFF
TGTGCCAGCAGCGTCAGGGGAGGTGCAACTAATGAAAAACTGTTTTTT
>TRBJ1-1|-|TRBV6-5|few
CARSVGGSGDTEAFF
TGTGCCAGGTCTGTTGGAGGCTCGGGGGACACTGAAGCTTTCTTT
>TRBJ1-1|TRBD1|TRBV7-2|many
CASSLNPLGTGEAFF
TGTGCCAGCAGCTTAAACCCCCTGGGGACAGGGGAAGCTTTCTTT
>TRBJ1-6|-|TRBV20-1|medium-sized
CSARVRDNHPIGSPLHF
TGCAGTGCTAGAGTGAGGGACAACCACCCGATCGGTTCACCCCTCCACTTT
>TRBJ1-2|TRBD1|TRBV7-9|few
CASSTEGGGGYGYTF
TGTGCCAGCAGCACCGAAGGAGGGGGCGGCTATGGCTACACCTTC
>TRBJ1-4|-|TRBV4-1|few
CASSQDRGGEKLFF
TGCGCCAGCAGCCAAGACAGGGGTGGAGAAAAACTGTTTTTT
>TRBJ2-3|TRBD2|TRBV15|few
CATSKTSGGSDTQYF
TGTGCCACCAGCAAAACTAGCGGGGGGTCAGATACGCAGTATTTT
>TRBJ2-7|-|TRBV14|-
CASSRGGGLLPYEQYF
TGTGCCAGCAGTCGTGGGGGGGGGCTCCTCCCCTACGAGCAGTACTTC
>TRBJ1-2|-|TRBV5-1|-
CASSLAQGPERYGYTF
TGCGCCAGCAGCTTGGCTCAGGGCCCGGAACGGTATGGCTACACCTTC
>TRBJ2-1|TRBD1|TRBV18|-
CASSVHRGHHTEQFF
TGTGCCAGCTCAGTTCACAGGGGTCATCACACTGAGCAGTTCTTC
>TRBJ1-1|-|TRBV12-3/TRBV12-4|-
CASSLSRVDTEAFF
TGTGCCAGCAGTTTGTCCAGGGTAGACACTGAAGCTTTCTTT
>TRBJ1-2|-|TRBV4-1|-
CASSQAPTGSYGYTF
TGCGCCAGCAGCCAAGCCCCCACAGGTAGCTATGGCTACACCTTC
>TRBJ2-5|-|TRBV10-3|few
CAISAGPQVETQYF
TGTGCCATCAGTGCCGGTCCACAAGTAGAGACCCAGTACTTC
>TRBJ2-7|-|TRBV6-1|-
CASSHTPRIYEQYF
TGTGCCAGCAGCCACACCCCCAGGATCTACGAGCAGTACTTC
>TRBJ2-6|-|TRBV7-9|-
CASSPEGFGANVLTF
TGTGCCAGCAGCCCCGAGGGGTTTGGGGCCAACGTCCTGACTTTC
>TRBJ1-5|-|TRBV7-6|few
CASSLEENQPQHF
TGTGCCAGCAGCTTAGAAGAGAATCAGCCCCAGCATTTT
>TRBJ1-2|-|TRBV5-4|-
CASSFRGVDGYTF
TGTGCCAGCAGCTTTAGAGGGGTGGATGGCTACACCTTC
>TRBJ1-1|TRBD1|TRBV7-9|-
CASSHPIIGTAMNTEAFF
TGTGCCAGCAGCCATCCCATAATAGGGACAGCTATGAACACTGAAGCTTTCTTT
>TRBJ2-5|TRBD2|TRBV4-1|many
CASSQVSSGGSEQETQYF
TGCGCCAGCAGCCAAGTGTCTAGCGGGGGATCAGAACAAGAGACCCAGTACTTC
>TRBJ1-4|TRBD1|TRBV4-1|many
CASSQDRGQSEKLFF
TGCGCCAGCAGCCAAGATAGGGGACAGTCCGAAAAACTGTTTTTT
>TRBJ1-1|TRBD1|TRBV5-1|few
CASSIQGRVNTEAFF
TGCGCCAGCAGCATACAGGGGCGGGTGAACACTGAAGCTTTCTTT
>TRBJ1-2|-|TRBV4-3|-
CASSQGTRGYGYTF
TGCGCCAGCAGCCAAGGGACTAGAGGCTATGGCTACACCTTC
>TRBJ2-6|-|TRBV7-9|many
CASRYPGSGANVLTF
TGTGCCAGTCGTTACCCCGGCTCTGGGGCCAACGTCCTGACTTTC
>TRBJ2-7|TRBD2|TRBV5-4|-
CASSRVGGGTSGEQYF
TGTGCCAGCAGCCGGGTTGGGGGGGGGACTTCCGGCGAGCAGTACTTC
>TRBJ1-5|TRBD1|TRBV19|-
CASSIGDRSYSNQPQHF
TGTGCCAGTAGTATAGGGGACAGGAGTTATAGCAATCAGCCCCAGCATTTT
>TRBJ2-1|TRBD2|TRBV12-3/TRBV12-4|many
CASSFGGADNEQFF
TGTGCCAGCAGCTTCGGGGGGGCCGACAATGAGCAGTTCTTC
>TRBJ2-2|-|TRBV7-3|few
CASSPLAGVAGELFF
TGTGCCAGCAGCCCGCTTGCGGGTGTCGCCGGGGAGCTGTTTTTT
>TRBJ1-4|TRBD1|TRBV5-4|few
CASSSAGTGEEKLFF
TGTGCCAGCAGCTCCGCGGGGACAGGGGAGGAAAAACTGTTTTTT
>TRBJ2-7|-|TRBV28|-
CASSLAGITYEQYF
TGTGCCAGCAGTTTGGCGGGGATCACCTACGAGCAGTACTTC
>TRBJ2-1|TRBD1|TRBV7-3|few
CASSLTGDRGTNEQFF
TGTGCCAGCAGCCTCACAGGGGACAGGGGGACAAATGAGCAGTTCTTC
>TRBJ2-7|-|TRBV7-9|-
CASSPVGGPSYEQYF
TGTGCCAGCAGCCCAGTTGGGGGGCCATCCTACGAGCAGTACTTC
>TRBJ2-6|-|TRBV29-1|-
CSVERGVRGASGANVLTF
TGCAGCGTTGAGAGAGGAGTCAGGGGGGCTTCTGGGGCCAACGTCCTGACTTTC
>TRBJ2-5|-|TRBV6-1|-
CASSEYPTGDGSGETQYF
TGTGCCAGCAGTGAATACCCCACTGGGGACGGCTCCGGGGAGACCCAGTACTTC
>TRBJ1-5|-|TRBV6-2/TRBV6-3|-
CASSYVGPSPGGNQPQHF
TGTGCCAGCAGTTACGTAGGGCCCAGCCCGGGGGGCAATCAGCCCCAGCATTTT
>TRBJ2-1|-|TRBV12-3/TRBV12-4|-
CASSESRIKTNYNEQFF
TGTGCCAGCAGTGAGAGCCGGATAAAAACTAATTACAATGAGCAGTTCTTC
>TRBJ2-1|-|TRBV12-3/TRBV12-4|many
CASSRSDEQFF
TGTGCCAGCAGCCGCTCCGATGAGCAGTTCTTC
>TRBJ1-2|-|TRBV19|-
CASTSTLLYGYTF
TGTGCCAGTACCTCGACTCTGCTTTATGGCTACACCTTC
>TRBJ1-1|-|TRBV6-5|-
CATTRNTEAFF
TGTGCCACGACAAGGAACACTGAAGCTTTCTTT
>TRBJ2-2|TRBD2|TRBV7-6|few
CASSSQLAGPNTGELFF
TGTGCCAGCAGCTCCCAACTAGCGGGGCCGAACACCGGGGAGCTGTTTTTT
>TRBJ2-4|-|TRBV2|once
CASSETRARAKNIQYF
TGTGCCAGCAGTGAAACAAGGGCCAGGGCCAAAAACATTCAGTACTTC
>TRBJ1-6|TRBD1|TRBV4-1|few
CASSQGQGGSYNSPLHF
TGCGCCAGCAGCCAAGGACAGGGTGGCTCCTATAATTCACCCCTCCACTTT
>TRBJ1-3|-|TRBV6-1|-
CASRTDRFSSGNTIYF
TGTGCCAGCAGGACAGACAGGTTCAGCTCTGGAAACACCATATATTTT
>TRBJ2-6|-|TRBV20-1|few
CSALSSHSGANVLTF
TGCAGTGCTCTCTCCAGCCACTCTGGGGCCAACGTCCTGACTTTC
>TRBJ1-1|-|TRBV7-6|few
CASTNGGAEAFF
TGTGCCAGCACTAACGGGGGGGCTGAAGCTTTCTTT
>TRBJ2-1|-|TRBV4-1|-
CASSQGHGGSYNEQFF
TGCGCCAGCAGCCAGGGGCATGGGGGCTCCTACAATGAGCAGTTCTTC
>TRBJ1-1|-|TRBV19|-
CASSIDEGAGTEAFF
TGTGCCAGTAGTATAGATGAGGGAGCCGGCACTGAAGCTTTCTTT
>TRBJ2-1|TRBD2|TRBV29-1|-
CSVESRLGGGLYNEQFF
TGCAGCGTTGAGTCCCGGCTAGGCGGGGGATTATACAATGAGCAGTTCTTC
>TRBJ1-1|TRBD1|TRBV20-1|-
CSARDTGVNTEAFF
TGCAGTGCTAGAGATACAGGGGTGAACACTGAAGCTTTCTTT
>TRBJ1-2|-|TRBV7-8|many
CASSLAGGSVYGYTF
TGTGCCAGCAGCCTAGCGGGGGGCAGTGTCTATGGCTACACCTTC
>TRBJ2-3|-|TRBV28|few
CASSTIREITDTQYF
TGTGCCAGCAGCACAATCCGGGAAATCACAGATACGCAGTATTTT